These T cell receptor beta chains were read from a single sample in a study of T-cell reconstitution after alpha-beta-depleted transplantation in children. TCRdb re-analysed the PCR reads in MiXCR, keeping a single row per CDR3 protein. The sample consists of 98,000 or so distinct CDR3 sequences, 20% to 30% of them appearing once. Sequenced here: PBMCs, sampled before TCRalphabeta/CD19-depleted stem cell transplant. Every receptor here comes from a boy younger than 10 with acute lymphoblastic leukemia, due to receive a stem cell transplant. Both conserved end residues are part of each CDR3. D genes are given only for firm matches. Clone size is given for some rows only: seen once, a few or many times, or a class if the clone is expanded.

TRBJ1-1 TRBV6-1 few NA TGTGCCAGCAGCCGATTGCAGGGTCGGGTAAACACTGAAGCTTTCTTT CASSRLQGRVNTEAFF
TRBJ1-1 TRBV12-3/TRBV12-4 NA NA TGTGCCAGCAGTTTTTACTATCTTAACACTGAAGCTTTCTTT CASSFYYLNTEAFF
TRBJ2-1 TRBV29-1 NA NA TGCAGCGTTGATCATGGGGGCGGGCCGGCGAATGAGCAGTTCTTC CSVDHGGGPANEQFF
TRBJ2-1 TRBV5-1 NA NA TGCGCCAGCAGCTTGGAGGACTCGACTTACAATGAGCAGTTCTTC CASSLEDSTYNEQFF
TRBJ1-2 TRBV4-1 many NA TGCGCCAGCAGCCAGGATAACTATGGCTACACCTTC CASSQDNYGYTF
TRBJ2-1 TRBV18 few TRBD1 TGTGCCAGCTCACCCCAGGGGGTCGCAGCGACCTACAATGAGCAGTTCTTC CASSPQGVAATYNEQFF
TRBJ2-7 TRBV7-6 NA NA TGTGCCAGCAGTGGCGGACGCCCCTTAGGGGAGCAGTACTTC CASSGGRPLGEQYF
TRBJ1-6 TRBV5-1 NA TRBD1 TGCGCCAGCAGCTCTGGACAGGAAAATTCACCCCTCCACTTT CASSSGQENSPLHF
TRBJ2-3 TRBV12-3/TRBV12-4 NA NA TGTGCCAGCAGCCTGGAGATGGTGGACACAGATACGCAGTATTTT CASSLEMVDTDTQYF
TRBJ1-6 TRBV6-6 once NA TGTGCCAGCAGTCGACGGGATTCACCCCTCCACTTT CASSRRDSPLHF
TRBJ1-1 TRBV9 NA NA TGTGCCAGCAGCGTAGAAGGGAGGGGCGTTGAAGCTTTCTTT CASSVEGRGVEAFF
TRBJ1-2 TRBV25-1 few NA TGTGCCAGCAGTCATCTTAGCGACTATGGCTACACCTTC CASSHLSDYGYTF
TRBJ2-5 TRBV21-1 NA NA TGTGCCAGCAGCAAAGGCCCTGGGCGGACAGGGGCTATTGAGACCCAGTACTTC CASSKGPGRTGAIETQYF
TRBJ2-5 TRBV20-1 NA TRBD2 TGCAGTGCCCCTCAGGCGAGCGGGAGGGCCCAAGAGACCCAGTACTTC CSAPQASGRAQETQYF
TRBJ2-2 TRBV28 NA NA TGTGCCAGCAGTTACTCAGGGACCGGGGAGCTGTTTTTT CASSYSGTGELFF
TRBJ2-3 TRBV28 NA TRBD2 TGTGCCAGCAGTCCCGGGACTAGCGGGACAAGCACAGATACGCAGTATTTT CASSPGTSGTSTDTQYF
TRBJ2-1 TRBV12-3/TRBV12-4 few TRBD2 TGTGCCAGCAGCCTTAGCGGGAGGTCTTACAATGAGCAGTTCTTC CASSLSGRSYNEQFF
TRBJ2-1 TRBV27 few TRBD2 TGTGCCAGCACCGCCAGGACTAGCGGGATCTACAATGAGCAGTTCTTC CASTARTSGIYNEQFF
TRBJ2-6 TRBV10-3 few TRBD1 TGTGCCATCAGCCGACAGGGTTCTGGGGCCAACGTCCTGACTTTC CAISRQGSGANVLTF
TRBJ1-2 TRBV11-1 NA TRBD1 TGTGCCAGCAGCTCCACCCCACAGGGGCGAAAAATCTATGGCTACACCTTC CASSSTPQGRKIYGYTF
TRBJ2-7 TRBV3-1 few TRBD2 TGTGCCAGCAGCCAGTGGACTAGCGGAACCTACGAGCAGTACTTC CASSQWTSGTYEQYF
TRBJ2-1 TRBV27 NA NA TGTGCCAGCAGTTTAAGGTTAGAATCAGGGAGGCAGTTCTTC CASSLRLESGRQFF
TRBJ1-1 TRBV3-1 NA NA TGTGCCAGCAGCCAAACAGGGAGAAATGGAGCTTTCTTT CASSQTGRNGAFF
TRBJ2-3 TRBV20-1 NA TRBD2 TGCAGTGCTAGATGGGCTAGCGGGAGTACAGATACGCAGTATTTT CSARWASGSTDTQYF
TRBJ2-4 TRBV5-1 NA TRBD2 TGCGCCAGCAGCCCGGGACAAATCTTCACTAGCGGAGCCAAAAACATTCAGTACTTC CASSPGQIFTSGAKNIQYF